Detailed here is one TCR beta chain. This sample stems from a study of T cells expressing NK-cell markers. TCRdb reprocessed the 5' RACE reads, keeping one entry per CDR3 protein, no DNA. This sample's table reports over 4,500 distinct CDR3 sequences. Germline lookup yields CDR1 SQVTM and CDR2 ANQGSEA. The CDR3 totals 13 residues. The sequence derives from a young man in good health. This chain uses TRBV29-1 with TRBJ1-2; TCRdb picks TRBD1, but there is no DNA to check that call. What was sequenced was blood T cells: a sorted CD56 or NKG2C T cell subset, CD4+ or CD8+ T cells, or bulk PBMC T cells (not recorded which). The CDR3 reads CSVEVGEGTGYTF.